Each of the 17 T cell receptor beta chains below was sequenced from the same sample in a study of long-term antiretroviral therapy in people with HIV. It was version v3.0 of the immunoSEQ assay that was run at survey level. Generated by immunoSEQ multiplex PCR, the TCRdb table keeps only in-frame clones and is missing some. The table shows 35,000 to 40,000 clones, with around 94% occurring only once. The specimen was unsorted PBMCs, collected 4.1 years after starting antiretroviral therapy. The receptors here all came from a woman between 45 and 60 years old with HIV.

The V gene is TRBV10-3, the J gene TRBJ2-3; TRBD2 agrees at 7 bases. V lost 10 bases, J lost 2 bases, and 9 bases stayed unmatched. The CDR3 loop spans 14 amino acids. The germline CDR1 and CDR2 sequences are ENHRY and SYGVKD. The CDR3 coding sequence is TGTGCCACCCAGACTAGCCTAGCCACAGATACGCAGTATTTT. Translation: CATQTSLATDTQYF.

The CDR3 coding sequence is TGTGCCAGCAGCTTGACTCCCACAGATACGCAGTATTTT. Translation: CASSLTPTDTQYF. The chain recombines TRBV7-3 with TRBJ2-3; no firm D call. This CDR3 is 13 amino acids long. Between the trimmed V and J ends, which lost 3 bases and 2 bases, there was a span of 6 bases. Germline V CDR1 and CDR2: SGHTA, FQGTGA.

The chain has TRBV15 and TRBJ2-6; D possibly corresponds to TRBD1 (6 bases). The CDR3 has 16 residues. The germline CDR1 and CDR2 sequences are LNHNV and YYDKDF (reference sequence). V lost 2 bases to trimming and J lost 2 bases, with 10 bases between them. The CDR3 is CATSRSRTAGANVLTF. The CDR3, as DNA: TGTGCCACCAGCAGATCCCGGACAGCTGGGGCCAACGTCCTGACTTTC.

J is TRBJ1-5 and V is TRBV2; weak D call: TRBD1 (6 bases). The CDR3 spans 15 residues. Germline CDR1 SNHLY, CDR2 FYNNEI. V was cut by 6 bases and J by 2 bases, with 14 bases left in between. This chain's CDR3 is CASSAGVGGNQPQHF. In DNA form, the CDR3 reads TGTGCCAGCAGCGCAGGGGTCGGGGGCAATCAGCCCCAGCATTTT. Complete variable domain (other parts from reference TRBV2 and TRBJ1-5): EPEVTQTPSHQVTQMGQEVILRCVPISNHLYFYWYRQILGQKVEFLVSFYNNEISEKSEIFDDQFSVERPDGSNFTLKIRSTKLEDSAMYFCASSAGVGGNQPQHFGDGTRLSIL.

The CDR3 loop is CASSVDPGTGANVLTF. The CDR3 DNA is TGTGCCAGCAGCGTAGATCCGGGTACTGGGGCCAACGTCCTGACTTTC. The chain combines TRBV9 with TRBJ2-6; D remains ambiguous. Germline V CDR1 and CDR2: SGDLS, YYNGEE. V lost 0 bases and J 2 bases, leaving 9 bases between the germline ends. This CDR3 contains 16 residues.

The chain links TRBV27 to TRBJ1-2; 9 bases align to TRBD1. CDR1 is MNHEY and CDR2 is SMNVEV in the germline V gene (reference sequence). The CDR3 totals 16 residues. Trimming removed 2 bases from V and 2 bases from J; junction bases left unmatched: 6. CDR3 loop: CASSLTWDRANYGYTF. In DNA, the CDR3 is TGTGCCAGCAGTTTAACTTGGGACAGGGCCAACTATGGCTACACCTTC.

The CDR3 DNA is TGCGCCAGCAGCCGGAGCGGGGGCCAAGAGACCCAGTACTTC. Residues: CASSRSGGQETQYF. The chain joins TRBV4-1 to TRBJ2-5, with 8 bases matching TRBD2. The length of the CDR3 is 14 residues. Trimming took 4 bases from V and 1 from J; bases not matched to a gene: 2. The germline V gene has CDR1 MGHRA and CDR2 YSYEKL.

The chain recombines TRBV18 with TRBJ1-5; D gene ambiguous. The ends were cut back, 3 bases at V and 1 base at J, with 4 bases in the middle. There are 13 residues in the CDR3. Germline CDR1 and CDR2: KGHSH and LQKENI. The CDR3 sequence: CASSPTSNQPQHF. In DNA form, the CDR3 reads TGTGCCAGCTCACCCACCAGCAATCAGCCCCAGCATTTT.

The V gene is TRBV11-2, the J gene TRBJ1-2, with 7 bases identical to TRBD1. CDR1 and CDR2 (germline): SGHAT, FQNNGV. With 5 bases clipped from V and 5 bases from J, the junction kept 11 bases outside the gene matches. The CDR3 is 15 residues long. In DNA, the CDR3 is TGTGCCAGCAGCCAAAATATTGACAGGGAGTATGGCTACACCTTC. Protein product: CASSQNIDREYGYTF.

The CDR3 bases are TGTGCCAGTAGTATGAGTGGCTACTACGAGCAGTACTTC. Translation gives CASSMSGYYEQYF. The chain combines TRBV19 with TRBJ2-7; D is uncertain. The CDR3 is made up of 13 amino acids. In germline, CDR1 is LNHDA, CDR2 SQIVND (reference sequence). With 3 bases removed from V and 3 bases from J, the gap between germline ends came to 9 bases.

The chain is built from TRBV7-9 and TRBJ2-7; D is uncertain. Trimming removed 7 bases at V and 1 base at J, with 17 bases between. CDR1 SEHNR and CDR2 FQNEAQ come from the germline V gene (reference sequence). This CDR3 has 15 amino acids. CDR3 nucleotides: TGTGCCAGCACGCCCCCCACCAAAACGTCCTACGAGCAGTACTTC. Its protein product is CASTPPTKTSYEQYF.

The chain employs TRBV6-1 and TRBJ2-7, with TRBD1 matching 7 bases. The ends lost 4 bases at V and 2 bases at J; junction bases unmatched: 17. The CDR3 totals 18 residues. Germline V lookup: CDR1 MNHNS, CDR2 SASEGT. The CDR3 loop reads CASSASGALRDRTYEQYF. The CDR3 DNA reads as TGTGCCAGCAGTGCGAGTGGGGCACTCCGGGACAGAACCTACGAGCAGTACTTC.

This chain links TRBV6-4 with TRBJ2-7; 11 bases line up with TRBD1. This CDR3 has 14 residues. V dropped 6 bases and J dropped 1; count of bases not matched to a gene: 2. The germline gives CDR1 MRHNA, CDR2 SNTAGT. CDR3 amino acids: CASSRDRGSYEQYF. The CDR3 nucleotides read TGTGCCAGCAGCCGGGACAGGGGGTCCTACGAGCAGTACTTC.

The CDR3 region has the DNA TGTGCCAGTAGTAGAGGGAACAGCGAAGTAAACACCATATATTTT. It specifies CASSRGNSEVNTIYF. The genes are TRBV19 and TRBJ1-3; the D is unclear. The germline V gene has CDR1 LNHDA and CDR2 SQIVND (reference sequence). The germline V and J ends were trimmed by 4 bases and 6 bases, with 16 bases remaining between them. The CDR3 loop spans 15 amino acids.

This clone was observed once. The chain combines TRBV7-2 with TRBJ2-3; 10 bases line up with TRBD2. Germline V gene data show CDR1 as SGHTA and CDR2 as FQGNSA. This CDR3 region has 18 residues. With 2 bases clipped from V and 0 bases from J, the junction kept 8 bases outside the gene matches. The DNA for the CDR3 is TGTGCCAGCAGCTTAAAAGTAGCGGGGGGTTCTAGCACAGATACGCAGTATTTT. Its protein is CASSLKVAGGSSTDTQYF.

The rearrangement links TRBV29-1 to TRBJ2-1, with 7 nucleotides matching TRBD2. Germline V gene lookup returns CDR1 SQVTM and CDR2 ANQGSEA. The CDR3 covers 13 residues. The J segment lost 6 bases and the V segment lost 7 bases, leaving 9 bases of the junction unmatched. The CDR3 reads CSARDWEGNEQFF. The CDR3 region has the DNA TGCAGCGCCCGGGATTGGGAGGGCAATGAGCAGTTCTTC.

This chain connects TRBV7-2 to TRBJ2-7; D possibly corresponds to TRBD2 (7 bases). The CDR3 loop spans 13 amino acids. Per germline, CDR1 SGHTA and CDR2 FQGNSA. V lost 5 bases to trimming and J lost 2 bases, with 10 bases between them. In DNA form, the CDR3 reads TGTGCCAGCAGCGTCGGGGGGCCCTACGAGCAGTACTTC. It translates to CASSVGGPYEQYF.